This TCR beta chain was sequenced in a study of Ad26.COV2.S vaccination and SARS-CoV-2 variants. Study in general: Intramuscularly, Ad26.COV2.S was given either once or twice, 56 days apart.

Indicated treatment: 19 received Ad26.COV2.S at low or high dose, single or two shots; roughly five received placebo; per-sample allocation not given. Specimens were obtained on day 63 following the first vaccine or placebo injection. Libraries were prepared by immunoSEQ multiplex PCR; TCRdb keeps only in-frame clonotypes and omits some of them. The sample records just under 250,000 clones, roughly 90% being singletons. This clone has a single count. In germline, CDR1 is SEHNR, CDR2 FQNEAQ (reference sequence). The V gene end was trimmed by 1 base and the J gene end by 0 bases; junction bases not matched to a gene: 9. The CDR3 runs 18 residues.

The receptor was isolated from a person aged 18 to 65 who received the Ad26.COV2.S COVID-19 vaccine or a placebo. V is TRBV7-9 and J is TRBJ2-7; 10 nucleotides match TRBD2. Sequenced material: peripheral blood, taken in a trial of Ad26.COV2.S vaccine versus placebo. The CDR3 coding sequence is TGTGCCAGCAGCTTAGGGGGGCTAGCGGGAGATAGCTCCTACGAGCAGTACTTC. It specifies CASSLGGLAGDSSYEQYF.